This T cell receptor (beta chain) was identified in a study of shared clonotypes between healthy human individuals. Whole-study context: There were three CD4 naive, three CD4 memory, two CD8 naive and one CD8 memory plates per donor.

General study results and limits: Sharing across four donors was highest in naive CD4 (around 5%) and lowest in memory CD8 (roughly 0.4%).

Note on this clone: The antigen is not known.

Generated by immunoSEQ multiplex PCR, the TCRdb table keeps only in-frame clones and is missing some. The sample lists 1.4 million or so clones; around 98.5% were seen once. Trimming shortened V by 6 bases and J by 6 bases, and 21 bases separated the two germline ends. The CDR3 has 14 residues. Per germline, CDR1 SQVTM and CDR2 ANQGSEA. Sequencing used naive CD4+ T cells sorted from blood. Subset defined: CD45RA+ positively selected. The V and J genes are TRBV29-1 and TRBJ2-7, with D uncertain. This clonotype was sampled from a man under 40 in good health. The CDR3 DNA is TGCAGCGTCGGAAGGACGCCCACCGCTGTCGAGCAGTACTTC. Encoded protein: CSVGRTPTAVEQYF.